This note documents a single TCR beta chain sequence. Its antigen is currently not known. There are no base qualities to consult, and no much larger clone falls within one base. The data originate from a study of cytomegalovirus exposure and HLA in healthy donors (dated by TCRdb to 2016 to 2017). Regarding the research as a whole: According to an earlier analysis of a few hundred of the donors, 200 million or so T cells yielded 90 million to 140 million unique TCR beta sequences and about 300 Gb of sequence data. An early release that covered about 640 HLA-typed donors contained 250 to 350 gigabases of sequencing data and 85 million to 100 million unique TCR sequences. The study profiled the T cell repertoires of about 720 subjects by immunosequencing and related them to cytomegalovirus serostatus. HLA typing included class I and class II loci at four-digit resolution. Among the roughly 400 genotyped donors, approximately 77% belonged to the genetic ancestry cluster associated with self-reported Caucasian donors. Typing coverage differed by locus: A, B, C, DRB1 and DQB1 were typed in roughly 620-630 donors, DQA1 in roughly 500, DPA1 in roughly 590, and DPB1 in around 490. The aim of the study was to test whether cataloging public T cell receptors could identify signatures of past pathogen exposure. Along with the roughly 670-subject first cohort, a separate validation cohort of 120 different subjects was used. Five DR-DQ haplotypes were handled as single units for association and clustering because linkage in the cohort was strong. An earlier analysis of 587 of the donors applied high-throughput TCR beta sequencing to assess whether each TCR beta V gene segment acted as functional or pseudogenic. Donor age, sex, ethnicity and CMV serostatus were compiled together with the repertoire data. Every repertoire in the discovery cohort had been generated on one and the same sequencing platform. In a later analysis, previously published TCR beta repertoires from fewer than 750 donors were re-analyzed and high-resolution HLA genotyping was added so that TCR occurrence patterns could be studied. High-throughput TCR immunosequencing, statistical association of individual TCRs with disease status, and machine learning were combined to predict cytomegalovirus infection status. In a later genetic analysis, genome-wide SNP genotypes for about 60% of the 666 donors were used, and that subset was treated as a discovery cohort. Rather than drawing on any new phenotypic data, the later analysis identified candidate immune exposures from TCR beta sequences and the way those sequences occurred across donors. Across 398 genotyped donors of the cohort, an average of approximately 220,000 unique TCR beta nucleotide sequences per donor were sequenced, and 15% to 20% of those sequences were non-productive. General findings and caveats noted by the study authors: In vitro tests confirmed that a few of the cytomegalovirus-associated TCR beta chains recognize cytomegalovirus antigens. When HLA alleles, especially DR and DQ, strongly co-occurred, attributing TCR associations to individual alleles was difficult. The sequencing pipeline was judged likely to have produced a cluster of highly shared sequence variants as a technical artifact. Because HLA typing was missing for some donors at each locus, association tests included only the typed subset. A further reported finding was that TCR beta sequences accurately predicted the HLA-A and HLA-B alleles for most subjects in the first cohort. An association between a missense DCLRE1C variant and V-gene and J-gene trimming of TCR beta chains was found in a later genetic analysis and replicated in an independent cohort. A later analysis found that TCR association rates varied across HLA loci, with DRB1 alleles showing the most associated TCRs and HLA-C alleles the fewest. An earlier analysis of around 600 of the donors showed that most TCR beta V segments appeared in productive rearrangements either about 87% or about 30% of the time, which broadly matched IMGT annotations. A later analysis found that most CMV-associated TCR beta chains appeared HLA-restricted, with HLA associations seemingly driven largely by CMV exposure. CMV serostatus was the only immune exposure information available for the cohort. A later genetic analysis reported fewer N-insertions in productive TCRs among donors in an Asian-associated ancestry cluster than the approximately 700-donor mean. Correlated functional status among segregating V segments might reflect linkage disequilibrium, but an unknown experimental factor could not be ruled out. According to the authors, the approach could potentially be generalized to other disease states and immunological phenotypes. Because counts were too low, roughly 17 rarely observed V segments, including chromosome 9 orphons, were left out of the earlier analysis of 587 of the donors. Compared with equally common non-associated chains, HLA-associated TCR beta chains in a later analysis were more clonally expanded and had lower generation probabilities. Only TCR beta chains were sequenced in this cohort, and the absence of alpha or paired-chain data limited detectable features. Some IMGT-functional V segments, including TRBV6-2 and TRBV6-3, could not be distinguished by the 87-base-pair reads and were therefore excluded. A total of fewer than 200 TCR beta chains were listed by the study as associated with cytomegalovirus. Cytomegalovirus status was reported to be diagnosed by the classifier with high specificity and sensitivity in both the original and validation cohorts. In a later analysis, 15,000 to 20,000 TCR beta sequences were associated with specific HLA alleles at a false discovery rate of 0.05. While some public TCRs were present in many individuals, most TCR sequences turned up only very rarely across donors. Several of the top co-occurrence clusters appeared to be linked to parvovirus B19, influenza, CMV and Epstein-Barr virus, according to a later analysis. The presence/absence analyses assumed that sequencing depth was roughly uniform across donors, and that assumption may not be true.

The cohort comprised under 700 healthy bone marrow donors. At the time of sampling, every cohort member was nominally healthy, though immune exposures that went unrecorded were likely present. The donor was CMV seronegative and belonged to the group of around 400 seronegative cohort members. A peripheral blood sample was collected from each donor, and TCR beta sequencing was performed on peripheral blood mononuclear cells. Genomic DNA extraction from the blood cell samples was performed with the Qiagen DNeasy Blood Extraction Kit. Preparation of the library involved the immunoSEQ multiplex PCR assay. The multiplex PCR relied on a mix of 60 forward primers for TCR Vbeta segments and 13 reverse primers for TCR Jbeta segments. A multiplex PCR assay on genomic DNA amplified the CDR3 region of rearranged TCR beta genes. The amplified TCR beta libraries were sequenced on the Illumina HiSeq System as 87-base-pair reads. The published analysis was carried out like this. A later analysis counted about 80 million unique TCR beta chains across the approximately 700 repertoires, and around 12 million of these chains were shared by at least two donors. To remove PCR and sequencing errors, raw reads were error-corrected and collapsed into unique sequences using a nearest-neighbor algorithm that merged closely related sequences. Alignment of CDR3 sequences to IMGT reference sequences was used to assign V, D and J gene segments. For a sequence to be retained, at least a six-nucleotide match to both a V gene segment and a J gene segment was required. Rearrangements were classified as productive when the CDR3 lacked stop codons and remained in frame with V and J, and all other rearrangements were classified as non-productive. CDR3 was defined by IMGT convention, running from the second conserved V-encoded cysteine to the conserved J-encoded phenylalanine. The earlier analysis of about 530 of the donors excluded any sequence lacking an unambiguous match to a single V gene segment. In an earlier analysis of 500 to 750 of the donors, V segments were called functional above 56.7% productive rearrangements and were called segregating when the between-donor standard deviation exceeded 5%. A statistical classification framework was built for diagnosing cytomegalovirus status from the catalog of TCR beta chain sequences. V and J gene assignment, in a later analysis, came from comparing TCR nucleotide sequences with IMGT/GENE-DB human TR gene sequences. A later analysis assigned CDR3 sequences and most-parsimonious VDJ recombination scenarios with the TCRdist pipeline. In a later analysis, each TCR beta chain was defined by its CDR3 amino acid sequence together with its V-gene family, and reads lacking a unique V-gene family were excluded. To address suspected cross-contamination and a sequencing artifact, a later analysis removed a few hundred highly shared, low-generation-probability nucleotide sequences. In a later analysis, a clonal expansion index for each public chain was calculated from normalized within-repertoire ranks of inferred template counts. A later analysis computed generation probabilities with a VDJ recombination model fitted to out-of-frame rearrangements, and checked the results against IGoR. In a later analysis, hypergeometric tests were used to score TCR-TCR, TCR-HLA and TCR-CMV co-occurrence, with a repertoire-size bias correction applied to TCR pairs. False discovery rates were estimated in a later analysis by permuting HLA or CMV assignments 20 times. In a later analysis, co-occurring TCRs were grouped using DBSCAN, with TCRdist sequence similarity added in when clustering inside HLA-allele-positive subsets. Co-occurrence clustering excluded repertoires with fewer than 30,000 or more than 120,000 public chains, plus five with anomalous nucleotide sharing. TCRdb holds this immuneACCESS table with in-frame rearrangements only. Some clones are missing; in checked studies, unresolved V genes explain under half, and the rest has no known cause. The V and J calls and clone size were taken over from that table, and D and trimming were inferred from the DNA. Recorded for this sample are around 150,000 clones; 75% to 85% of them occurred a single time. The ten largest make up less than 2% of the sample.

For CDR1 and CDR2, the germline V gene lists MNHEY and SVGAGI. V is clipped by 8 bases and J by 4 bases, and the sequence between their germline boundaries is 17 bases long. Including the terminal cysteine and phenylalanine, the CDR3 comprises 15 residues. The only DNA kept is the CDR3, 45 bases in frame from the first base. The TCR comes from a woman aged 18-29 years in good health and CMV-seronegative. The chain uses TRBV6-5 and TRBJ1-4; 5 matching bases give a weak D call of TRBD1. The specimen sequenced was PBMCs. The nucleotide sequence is TGTGCCAGCTCCACCAGAGGCAGGGATAATGAAAAACTGTTTTTT. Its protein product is CASSTRGRDNEKLFF.